This passage covers 22 T cell receptor beta chains from one sample sequenced in a study of T-cell memory formation after mild COVID-19. TCRdb re-analysed the 5' RACE reads in MiXCR, keeping a single row per CDR3 protein. The sample lists roughly 410,000 distinct CDR3 sequences, 20% to 30% occurring once. The material sequenced was PBMCs or a T cell subset sorted from them (not recorded which). The receptors originated from an adult woman who had mild COVID-19 (a few samples of this study predate the infection). Cell type and time point are not known.

This clonotype was seen only a few times. The CDR3 loop is CAWNDSPLEQFF. The CDR3 DNA is TGTGCCTGGAACGACTCCCCGCTTGAGCAGTTCTTC. This sequence joins TRBV30 and TRBJ2-1; D ambiguous. CDR3 size: 12 residues. V lost 4 bases to trimming and J lost 9 bases, with 13 bases between them. Germline CDR1 reads GTSNPN; CDR2 reads SVGIG (reference sequence).

This clonotype was observed once. The rearrangement uses TRBV6-5 and TRBJ2-3; maybe TRBD1 (5 bases). CDR3 length equals 15 residues. The V gene's germline CDR1 is MNHEY and CDR2 SVGAGI. V was cut by 6 bases and J by 0 bases, with 13 bases left in between. The CDR3 nucleotides read TGTGCCAGCAGCGTTCAGGGTTTCAGCACAGATACGCAGTATTTT. Translated: CASSVQGFSTDTQYF.

Comments on this clonotype: This clone may be a read error of a much larger clone one base away. The genes are TRBV5-8 and TRBJ2-7, with TRBD1 as a possible D gene (6 bases). The CDR3 has 14 residues. V was cut by 1 base and J by 0 bases, with 8 bases left in between. Germline values: CDR1 SGHTS, CDR2 YDEGEE. Here the CDR3 DNA reads TGTGCCAGCAGCTTGAGACAGGTCTCCTACGAGCAGTACTTC. It specifies CASSLRQVSYEQYF.

The chain employs TRBV2 and TRBJ2-3; possibly TRBD2 for D (6 bases). V lost 6 bases and J 7 bases, leaving 17 bases between the germline ends. Germline loops: CDR1 SNHLY, CDR2 FYNNEI. There are 14 residues in the CDR3. The CDR3 DNA is TGTGCCAGCAGGGGCGGGGTCCGCTGGTATACGCAGTATTTT. Protein product: CASRGGVRWYTQYF.

The rearrangement links TRBV29-1 to TRBJ1-2; TRBD1 is a possible D gene (5 bases). Trimming cost V 6 bases and J 5 bases, with 19 bases left between them. The CDR3 spans 14 residues. CDR1 and CDR2 (germline): SQVTM, ANQGSEA. CDR3 amino acids: CSVGEGLSRYGYTF. The CDR3 DNA reads TGCAGCGTCGGAGAGGGGCTATCTCGGTATGGCTACACCTTC.

The table lists this clonotype with many counts. The chain combines TRBV5-1 with TRBJ2-3; 7 nucleotides align to TRBD2. The CDR3 is made up of 16 amino acids. V shed 4 bases and J 2 bases; nucleotides not matched to a gene: 10. The V gene's germline CDR1 is SGHRS and CDR2 YFSETQ. Written as DNA, the CDR3 is TGCGCCAGCAGCCTTTTAGCGGGTTCATCCACAGATACGCAGTATTTT. Amino acid sequence: CASSLLAGSSTDTQYF. Full variable domain (missing parts from reference TRBV5-1 and TRBJ2-3): KAGVTQTPRYLIKTRGQQVTLSCSPISGHRSVSWYQQTPGQGLQFLFEYFSETQRNKGNFPGRFSGRQFSNSRSEMNVSTLELGDSALYLCASSLLAGSSTDTQYFGPGTRLTVL.

This clonotype was seen only a few times. The rearrangement links TRBV12-3 or TRBV12-4 to TRBJ2-7; 8 bases line up with TRBD2. V trimming: 2 bases; J trimming: 5 bases; junction bases outside the gene matches: 11. CDR3 length: 16 amino acids. The CDR3 DNA reads TGTGCCAGCAGTTTAAGTCACGGGAGGGTTTTCCACGAGCAGTACTTC. Protein product: CASSLSHGRVFHEQYF.

There are a few counts of this clonotype. The V and J genes are TRBV6-2 or TRBV6-3 and TRBJ2-2, with D unclear. Trimming shortened V by 7 bases and J by 7 bases, and 10 bases separated the two germline ends. The CDR3 runs to 12 residues. Germline lookup yields CDR1 MNHEY and CDR2 SVGEGT. The CDR3 DNA reads TGTGCCAGCACCTACGGCGGCGGGGAGCTGTTTTTT. Translating it yields CASTYGGGELFF.

The CDR3 reads CATKRGDGELFF. The CDR3 region has the DNA TGTGCCACTAAGAGAGGGGACGGGGAGCTGTTTTTT. The gene calls are TRBV10-3 and TRBJ2-2, with D possibly called TRBD1 or TRBD2 (5 bases each). This CDR3 is 12 amino acids long. The germline V gene encodes CDR1 ENHRY and CDR2 SYGVKD. The ends were cut back, 10 bases at V and 7 bases at J, with 13 bases in the middle.

Of note for this clonotype: One junction end does not reproduce the germline sequence, and a read error may be involved. The rearrangement joins TRBV7-9 to TRBJ2-7; the D is unclear. This CDR3 has 13 residues. Germline assignment: CDR1 SEHNR and CDR2 FQNEAQ (reference sequence). The CDR3: CASSLKNEVEQNF. DNA of the CDR3: TGTGCCAGCAGCTTGAAGAATGAGGTCGAGCAGAACTTC.

This clonotype has a handful of counts. The rearrangement uses TRBV5-5 and TRBJ1-1, with D perhaps TRBD1 (5 bases). The V gene's germline CDR1 is SGHKS and CDR2 YYEKEE (reference sequence). Trimming removed 3 bases at V and 1 base at J, with 7 bases between. The CDR3 covers 13 residues. The CDR3 loop reads CASSWTRNTEAFF. CDR3 nucleotide sequence: TGTGCCAGCAGCTGGACACGGAACACTGAAGCTTTCTTT. Full variable domain (rest looked up from reference TRBV5-5 and TRBJ1-1): DAGVTQSPTHLIKTRGQQVTLRCSPISGHKSVSWYQQVLGQGPQFIFQYYEKEERGRGNFPDRFSARQFPNYSSELNVNALLLGDSALYLCASSWTRNTEAFFGQGTRLTVV.

The V call is TRBV7-6, the J call TRBJ1-1; no clear D. Looked up from germline, CDR1 is SGHVS and CDR2 is FNYEAQ. The ends were cut back, 7 bases at V and 4 bases at J, with 16 bases in the middle. There are 14 residues in the CDR3. CDR3 amino acids: CASTMGPVGTEAFF. DNA of the CDR3: TGTGCCAGCACGATGGGCCCTGTGGGCACTGAAGCTTTCTTT.

The rearrangement uses TRBV27 and TRBJ2-1, with a weak D call TRBD2 (6 bases). The CDR3 spans 13 residues. CDR1 MNHEY and CDR2 SMNVEV come from the germline V gene (reference sequence). V gave up 2 bases and J gave up 10 bases, with 12 bases separating them. The CDR3 loop is CASSLGGGREQFF. The DNA for the CDR3 is TGTGCCAGCAGTTTAGGGGGAGGAAGGGAGCAGTTCTTC.

This clonotype came up a few times. V is TRBV5-1 and J is TRBJ1-1; possibly TRBD1 for D (5 bases). Germline CDR1 reads SGHRS; CDR2 reads YFSETQ. This CDR3 contains 18 residues. Trimming removed 0 bases from V and 1 base from J, with 19 bases in between. This CDR3 reads CASSLVWSRGRSNTEAFF. The CDR3 nucleotides are TGCGCCAGCAGCTTGGTTTGGTCGAGGGGCAGATCGAACACTGAAGCTTTCTTT.

The chain uses TRBV10-3 and TRBJ2-5; D remains unclear. The germline V gene encodes CDR1 ENHRY and CDR2 SYGVKD. The CDR3 covers 18 residues. Trimming removed 0 bases at V and 3 bases at J, with 20 bases between. In nucleotides, the CDR3 is TGTGCCATCAGTGAGTCGACGTCCCAGCGCCCCGGAGAAGAGACCCAGTACTTC. Translated: CAISESTSQRPGEETQYF.

This rearrangement joins TRBV19 to TRBJ1-2; no reliable D call. This CDR3 has 16 residues. V lost 8 bases, J lost 1 base, and 20 bases lay in between. CDR1 LNHDA and CDR2 SQIVND come from the germline V gene (reference sequence). DNA for the CDR3: TGTGCCAGTCTCGGTCTATCACTGGGTTTTAACTATGGCTACACCTTC. It is translated as CASLGLSLGFNYGYTF.

This clonotype was counted a few times. The chain links TRBV5-1 to TRBJ1-1; 11 positions agree with TRBD1. This CDR3 region has 15 residues. In germline, CDR1 is SGHRS, CDR2 YFSETQ. V gave up 0 bases and J gave up 11 bases; unmatched junction bases: 9. The CDR3: CASSLAGQGEAEAFF. In DNA form, the CDR3 reads TGCGCCAGCAGCTTGGCGGGACAGGGGGAAGCGGAGGCTTTCTTT.

There are a few counts of this clonotype. The rearrangement links TRBV7-9 to TRBJ1-2; D ambiguous. From germline, CDR1 is SEHNR and CDR2 FQNEAQ (reference sequence). The CDR3 runs to 13 residues. V was trimmed by 3 bases and J by 2 bases, leaving 7 bases between them. CDR3 bases: TGTGCCAGCAGCTTGACGTTGAACTATGGCTACACCTTC. Its protein is CASSLTLNYGYTF.

The chain is built from TRBV11-2 and TRBJ2-6; 8 nucleotides align to TRBD2. CDR3 size: 16 residues. CDR1 is SGHAT, CDR2 FQNNGV, per germline. V lost 5 bases, J lost 0 bases, and 3 bases stayed unmatched. CDR3 sequence reads: CASSPREVSGANVLTF. The DNA of the CDR3 is TGTGCCAGCAGCCCGCGGGAGGTCTCTGGGGCCAACGTCCTGACTTTC.

This clonotype was found a few times. The rearrangement joins TRBV24-1 to TRBJ2-7, with D perhaps matching TRBD1 (6 bases). V lost 5 bases and J lost 4, with 11 bases in between. The CDR3 covers 13 residues. From germline, CDR1 is KGHDR and CDR2 SFDVKD. For the CDR3, the DNA is TGTGCCACCAGTGTTCAGGGGCCATACGAGCAGTACTTC. Its translation: CATSVQGPYEQYF.

This chain connects TRBV7-9 to TRBJ2-3, with D tentatively TRBD1 (5 bases). The CDR3 runs 14 residues. Trimming cost V 8 bases and J 2 bases, with 14 bases left between them. Germline assignment: CDR1 SEHNR and CDR2 FQNEAQ (reference sequence). The CDR3 DNA follows: TGTGCCAGCGGGATTAGTGGGGCCACAGATACGCAGTATTTT. Translation: CASGISGATDTQYF.

The chain combines TRBV4-1 with TRBJ1-1; D unclear. This CDR3 spans 16 amino acids. The V end lost 2 bases, the J end lost 1 base, and 14 bases lay between the germline ends. Germline assignment: CDR1 MGHRA and CDR2 YSYEKL. The CDR3 protein is CASSQHSYGENTEAFF. CDR3 in DNA: TGCGCCAGCAGCCAACATTCCTATGGGGAGAACACTGAAGCTTTCTTT.